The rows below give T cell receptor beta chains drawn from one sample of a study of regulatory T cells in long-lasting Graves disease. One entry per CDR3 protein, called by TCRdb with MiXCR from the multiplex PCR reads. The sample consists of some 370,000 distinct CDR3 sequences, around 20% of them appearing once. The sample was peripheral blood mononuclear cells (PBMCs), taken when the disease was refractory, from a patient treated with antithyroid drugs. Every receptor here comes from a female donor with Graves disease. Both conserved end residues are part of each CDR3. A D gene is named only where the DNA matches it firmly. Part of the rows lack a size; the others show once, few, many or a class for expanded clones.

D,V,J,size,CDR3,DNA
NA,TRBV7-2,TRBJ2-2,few,CASSLVGSALWTGELFF,TGTGCCAGCAGCTTAGTAGGTAGCGCCCTTTGGACCGGGGAGCTGTTTTTT
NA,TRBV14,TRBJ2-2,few,CASSQDRGTGELFF,TGTGCCAGCAGCCAAGATAGGGGCACCGGGGAGCTGTTTTTT
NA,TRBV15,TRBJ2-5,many,CATSRDPGLETQYF,TGTGCCACCAGCAGAGATCCAGGGCTGGAGACCCAGTACTTC
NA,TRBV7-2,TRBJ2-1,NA,CASSLARIYNEQFF,TGTGCCAGCAGCTTAGCGCGGATCTACAATGAGCAGTTCTTC
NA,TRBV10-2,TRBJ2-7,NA,CASSESGTRIDYEQYF,TGCGCCAGCAGTGAGTCAGGGACCCGTATTGACTACGAGCAGTACTTC
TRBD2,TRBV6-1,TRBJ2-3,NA,CASTPTSGRAWMQYF,TGTGCCAGCACGCCGACTAGCGGGAGGGCGTGGATGCAGTATTTT
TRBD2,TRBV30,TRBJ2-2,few,CAWSVRAGWKTGELFF,TGTGCCTGGAGTGTAAGAGCGGGATGGAAGACCGGGGAGCTGTTTTTT
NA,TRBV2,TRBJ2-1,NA,CASSGQGRNEQFF,TGTGCCAGCAGTGGTCAGGGTCGGAATGAGCAGTTCTTC
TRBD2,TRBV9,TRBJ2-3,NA,CASSVQAGVRLDTQYF,TGTGCCAGCAGCGTCCAAGCGGGAGTCCGATTAGATACGCAGTACTTT
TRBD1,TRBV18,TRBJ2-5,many,CASSSTGKQETQYF,TGTGCCAGCTCTTCGACAGGGAAACAAGAGACCCAGTACTTC
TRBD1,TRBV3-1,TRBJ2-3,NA,CASTGPGAGGPDTQYF,TGTGCCAGCACCGGACCCGGGGCAGGGGGACCAGATACGCAGTATTTT
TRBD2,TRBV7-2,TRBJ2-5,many,CASSSGTSGRAWETQYF,TGTGCCAGCAGCTCAGGGACTAGCGGGAGGGCCTGGGAGACCCAGTACTTC
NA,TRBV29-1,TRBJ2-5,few,CSWGGEGGTQYF,TGCAGCTGGGGGGGAGAGGGGGGGACCCAGTACTTC
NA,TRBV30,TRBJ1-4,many,CAWSAGLNEKLFF,TGTGCCTGGAGTGCAGGACTGAATGAAAAACTGTTTTTT
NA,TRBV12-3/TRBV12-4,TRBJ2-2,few,CASSPRDTPKVNTGELFF,TGTGCCAGCAGTCCCCGGGACACCCCCAAGGTCAACACCGGGGAGCTGTTTTTT
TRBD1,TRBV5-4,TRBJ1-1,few,CASSLDGTGGTEAFF,TGTGCCAGCAGCTTGGACGGGACAGGGGGCACTGAAGCTTTCTTT
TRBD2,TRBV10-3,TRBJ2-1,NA,CAINPGLAVNEQFF,TGTGCCATCAATCCGGGACTAGCGGTCAATGAGCAGTTCTTC
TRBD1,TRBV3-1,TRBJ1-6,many,CASSPGGQTSNSPLHF,TGTGCCAGCAGCCCCGGGGGACAGACTTCAAATTCACCCCTCCACTTT
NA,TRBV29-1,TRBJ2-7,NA,CSVGGEPYEQYF,TGCAGCGTTGGAGGGGAACCCTACGAGCAGTACTTC
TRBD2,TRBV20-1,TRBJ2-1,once,CSARDLSSAGTYNEQFF,TGCAGTGCTAGAGATCTAAGTTCAGCGGGAACTTACAATGAGCAGTTCTTC
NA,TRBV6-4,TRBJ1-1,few,CASRTKENTEAFF,TGTGCCAGCAGGACGAAAGAAAACACTGAAGCTTTCTTT
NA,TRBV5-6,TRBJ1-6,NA,CASSKAGGNNSPLHF,TGTGCCAGCAGCAAGGCGGGGGGGAATAATTCACCCCTCCACTTT
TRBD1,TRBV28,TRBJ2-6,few,CASRRQGSGANVLTF,TGTGCCAGCAGAAGACAGGGCTCTGGGGCCAACGTCCTGACTTTC
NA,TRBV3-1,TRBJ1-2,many,CASSQDLTGPSYHYGYTF,TGTGCCAGCAGCCAAGATTTAACAGGTCCCAGTTACCACTATGGCTACACCTTC
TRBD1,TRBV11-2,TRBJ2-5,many,CASSSVPDRGRAQYF,TGTGCCAGCAGCTCGGTGCCGGACAGGGGAAGGGCCCAGTACTTC
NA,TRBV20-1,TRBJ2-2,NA,CSARGTARATGELFF,TGCAGTGCTAGAGGGACCGCTCGGGCCACCGGGGAGCTGTTTTTT
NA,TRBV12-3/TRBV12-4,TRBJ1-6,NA,CASSLVSDRSPLHF,TGTGCCAGCAGTTTGGTCAGTGACCGATCACCCCTCCACTTT
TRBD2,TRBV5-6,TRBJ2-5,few,CASTTSGGYWETQYF,TGTGCCAGCACCACATCGGGGGGGTACTGGGAGACCCAGTACTTC
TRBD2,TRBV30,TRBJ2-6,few,CAWSGPGGDSGANVLTF,TGTGCCTGGAGTGGTCCGGGAGGCGACTCTGGGGCCAACGTCCTGACTTTC
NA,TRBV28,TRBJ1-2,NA,CASYGRGGYGYTF,TGTGCCAGCTATGGCAGGGGAGGCTATGGCTACACCTTC
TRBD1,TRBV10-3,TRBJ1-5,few,CAISESSDRVNQPRHF,TGTGCCATCAGTGAGTCGAGCGACAGGGTGAATCAGCCCCGGCATTTT
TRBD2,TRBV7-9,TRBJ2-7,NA,CASRAGGPEQYF,TGTGCCAGCAGGGCGGGAGGGCCCGAGCAGTACTTC
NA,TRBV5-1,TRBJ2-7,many,CASSNGGSSYEQYF,TGCGCCAGCAGTAACGGCGGTAGCTCCTACGAGCAGTACTTC
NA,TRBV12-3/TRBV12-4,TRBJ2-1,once,CASSLGGAYEQFF,TGTGCCAGCAGTTTAGGGGGCGCATATGAGCAGTTCTTC
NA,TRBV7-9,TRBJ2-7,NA,CASSPEWGPNYEQYF,TGTGCCAGCAGCCCCGAATGGGGGCCCAACTACGAGCAGTACTTC
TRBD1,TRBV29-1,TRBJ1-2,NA,CSVEPGQGYGYTF,TGCAGCGTTGAACCGGGACAGGGGTATGGCTACACCTTC
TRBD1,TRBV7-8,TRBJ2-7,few,CASSPRRGPTYEQYF,TGTGCCAGCAGCCCCCGCAGGGGGCCCACCTACGAGCAGTACTTC
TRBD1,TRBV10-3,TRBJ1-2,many,CAISISGGGGYTF,TGTGCCATCAGTATATCAGGGGGAGGCGGCTACACCTTC
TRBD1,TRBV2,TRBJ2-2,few,CASTRQGGELFF,TGTGCCAGCACGAGACAGGGCGGGGAGCTGTTTTTT
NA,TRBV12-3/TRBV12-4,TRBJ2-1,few,CASSLSPLQEQFF,TGTGCCAGCAGTTTGTCCCCTCTTCAGGAGCAGTTCTTC
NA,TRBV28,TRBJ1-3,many,CASSLAGDGNTIYF,TGTGCCAGCAGTTTAGCAGGGGACGGAAACACCATATATTTT
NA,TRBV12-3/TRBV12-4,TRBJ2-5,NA,CASRKGIRPSPETQYF,TGTGCCAGCAGAAAAGGGATTAGGCCATCTCCCGAGACCCAGTACTTC
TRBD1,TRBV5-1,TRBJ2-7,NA,CASSLGQGVSVVSYEQYF,TGCGCCAGCAGCTTGGGGCAGGGGGTATCGGTTGTATCCTACGAGCAGTACTTC
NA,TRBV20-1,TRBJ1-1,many,CRAGENLMNTEAFF,TGCAGGGCCGGAGAGAACCTTATGAACACTGAAGCTTTCTTT
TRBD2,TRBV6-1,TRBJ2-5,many,CASSRLAGVQETQYF,TGTGCCAGCAGTAGGCTAGCGGGAGTCCAAGAGACCCAGTACTTC
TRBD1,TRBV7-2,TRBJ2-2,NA,CASRIDRVGGGELFF,TGTGCCAGCAGGATAGACAGGGTCGGTGGCGGGGAGCTGTTTTTT
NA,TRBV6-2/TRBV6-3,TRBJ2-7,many,CASRQAEVRLYF,TGTGCCAGCAGACAGGCGGAGGTACGTCTGTACTTC
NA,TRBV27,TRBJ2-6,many,CASSSGHGFSGANVLTF,TGTGCCAGCAGTTCTGGACACGGGTTCTCTGGGGCCAACGTCCTGACTTTC
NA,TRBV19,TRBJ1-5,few,CASSIGGGQPQHF,TGTGCCAGTAGTATAGGTGGGGGCCAGCCCCAGCATTTT
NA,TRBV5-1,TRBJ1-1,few,CASSLVQENTEAFF,TGCGCCAGCAGCTTGGTACAGGAGAACACTGAAGCTTTCTTT
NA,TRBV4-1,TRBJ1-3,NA,CASSQDIGNTIYF,TGCGCCAGCAGCCAAGATATTGGAAACACCATATATTTT
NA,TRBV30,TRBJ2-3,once,CAWSWGTDTQYF,TGTGCCTGGAGTTGGGGGACAGATACGCAGTATTTT
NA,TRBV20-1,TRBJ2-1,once,CSASRTGDPALGNEQFF,TGCAGTGCTAGTAGAACGGGAGACCCCGCTTTGGGCAATGAGCAGTTCTTC
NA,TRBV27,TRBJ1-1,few,CASRWGAEAFF,TGTGCCAGCAGGTGGGGGGCTGAAGCTTTCTTT
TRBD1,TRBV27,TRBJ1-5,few,CASSSWTGAGYNQPQHF,TGTGCCAGCAGTTCTTGGACAGGGGCCGGGTACAATCAGCCCCAGCATTTT
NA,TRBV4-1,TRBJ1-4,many,CASSPLSGRGEKLFF,TGCGCCAGCAGCCCATTGTCAGGTCGGGGGGAAAAACTGTTTTTT
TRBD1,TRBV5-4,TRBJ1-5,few,CASSCSRTGYSDQPQHF,TGTGCCAGCAGCTGTTCGAGGACAGGATATTCCGATCAGCCCCAGCATTTT
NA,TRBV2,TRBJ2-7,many,CASTPGITYEQYF,TGTGCCAGCACCCCAGGTATTACCTACGAGCAGTACTTC
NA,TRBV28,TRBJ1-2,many,CASSFGRSGGYTF,TGTGCCAGCAGTTTCGGCAGGTCAGGTGGCTACACCTTC
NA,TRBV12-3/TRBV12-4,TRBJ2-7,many,CASSDSSYEQYF,TGTGCCAGCAGTGACAGTTCCTACGAGCAGTACTTC